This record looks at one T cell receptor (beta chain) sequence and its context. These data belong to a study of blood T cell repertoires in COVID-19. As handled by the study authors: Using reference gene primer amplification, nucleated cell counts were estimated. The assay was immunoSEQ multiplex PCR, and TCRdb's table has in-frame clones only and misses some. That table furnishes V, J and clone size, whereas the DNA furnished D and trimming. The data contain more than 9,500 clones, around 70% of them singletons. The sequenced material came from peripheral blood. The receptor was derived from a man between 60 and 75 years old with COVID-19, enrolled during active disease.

The CDR3 nucleotides are TGTGCCAGCAGCTTAGCCGGGACTAGGGGCACAGATACGCAGTATTTT. Its protein is CASSLAGTRGTDTQYF. This sequence joins TRBV7-2 and TRBJ2-3; 8 bases agree with TRBD2. Per germline, CDR1 SGHTA and CDR2 FQGNSA. This CDR3 has 16 amino acids. After removal of 0 bases from V and 1 base from J, the junction contained 3 bases not matched to a gene.